This passage covers 31 T cell receptor beta chains from one sample sequenced in a study of early stage breast cancer tumors. The method was immunoSEQ multiplex PCR; TCRdb's version includes in-frame clones alone and lacks a portion of them. The table shows approximately 70,000 clones, with approximately 80% occurring only once. Sequencing input: blood. These receptors all stem from a person aged 35-50 years with breast cancer.

The chain couples TRBV19 to TRBJ1-2; 9 nucleotides agree with TRBD1. The CDR3 contains 13 residues. In germline, CDR1 is LNHDA, CDR2 SQIVND (reference sequence). The V gene end was trimmed by 6 bases and the J gene end by 3 bases; junction bases not matched to a gene: 2. CDR3 coding DNA: TGTGCCAGTAGACAGGGGGCGGACTATGGCTACACCTTC. Residues: CASRQGADYGYTF.

The rearrangement joins TRBV14 to TRBJ2-4; TRBD2 matches 7 bases. V lost 0 bases and J lost 0; bases outside the gene matches: 5. The CDR3 is 17 amino acids. The germline V gene encodes CDR1 SGHDN and CDR2 FVKESK. The CDR3 spells CASSQDRGGPAKNIQYF. The CDR3 bases are TGTGCCAGCAGCCAAGATAGGGGAGGGCCAGCCAAAAACATTCAGTACTTC.

The gene calls are TRBV21-1 and TRBJ2-5; the D segment call TRBD2 is taken from the table without a DNA check. TRBV21-1 corresponds to a pseudogene. This CDR3 is built from 16 residues. CDR3 sequence: CASSKSMGGSGETQYF. Here the CDR3 DNA reads TGTGCCAGCAGCAAATCCATGGGCGGGAGCGGGGAGACCCAGTACTTC.

This clone was seen only a few times. The chain uses TRBV28 and TRBJ2-7; D possibly matches TRBD1 or TRBD2 (5 bases each). Germline CDR1 MDHEN, CDR2 SYDVKM. The CDR3 spans 13 residues. V was trimmed by 8 bases and J by 6 bases, leaving 17 bases between them. The CDR3 sequence is CASHAAAGGEQYF. In nucleotides, the CDR3 is TGTGCCAGCCATGCTGCGGCTGGGGGCGAGCAGTACTTC.

Here the CDR3 reads CASTQPPDTQYF. The DNA for the CDR3 is TGTGCCAGTACTCAACCCCCAGATACGCAGTATTTT. The chain couples TRBV19 to TRBJ2-3; D is undetermined. V lost 7 bases, J lost 4 bases, and 9 bases lay in between. Germline CDR1 reads LNHDA; CDR2 reads SQIVND (reference sequence). CDR3 length equals 12 residues.

V usage is TRBV6-1 and J usage is TRBJ2-7; D is uncertain. V shed 2 bases and J shed 3 bases, with 5 bases lying between them. Germline lookup yields CDR1 MNHNS and CDR2 SASEGT. CDR3 length: 12 amino acids. The CDR3 nucleotides are TGTGCCAGCAGTGAAATAAACTACGAGCAGTACTTC. Its translation is CASSEINYEQYF.

This clone appeared a few times. The V gene is TRBV27, the J gene TRBJ1-2, with D tentatively TRBD1 (5 bases). V lost 4 bases to trimming and J lost 4 bases, with 10 bases between them. Germline V gene data show CDR1 as MNHEY and CDR2 as SMNVEV (reference sequence). The CDR3 runs to 13 residues. The CDR3 region has the DNA TGTGCCAGCAGTTCGGGACGGATCTATGGCTACACCTTC. It translates to CASSSGRIYGYTF.

The chain couples TRBV28 to TRBJ2-5; 8 nucleotides agree with TRBD2. V was pared by 3 bases and J by 5 bases, with 2 bases of the junction left unmatched. This CDR3 has 13 amino acids. Per the germline V gene, CDR1 is MDHEN and CDR2 is SYDVKM. As DNA, the CDR3 is TGTGCCAGCAGTTTCCCGGGAGGGGAGACCCAGTACTTC. It encodes CASSFPGGETQYF.

The chain recombines TRBV28 with TRBJ2-5; maybe TRBD1 (6 bases). The V and J ends lost 5 bases and 1 base respectively, with 14 bases between them. CDR1 MDHEN and CDR2 SYDVKM come from the germline V gene. This CDR3 contains 15 residues. CDR3 protein: CASSPLGQTQETQYF. The CDR3 nucleotides read TGTGCCAGCAGTCCCCTCGGACAGACCCAAGAGACCCAGTACTTC.

The chain combines TRBV9 with TRBJ2-3; D is perhaps TRBD2 (6 bases). V gave up 4 bases and J gave up 3 bases, with 15 bases separating them. Germline values: CDR1 SGDLS, CDR2 YYNGEE. The CDR3 contains 15 residues. CDR3 nucleotides: TGTGCCAGCAGCCCCCGGGCTAGCGAAACAGATACGCAGTATTTT. It specifies CASSPRASETDTQYF.

In this sample, this clone turned up once. The chain employs TRBV11-3 and TRBJ1-1; D is undetermined. V gave up 5 bases and J gave up 3 bases, with 7 bases separating them. The CDR3 runs to 12 residues. CDR1 is SGHNT, CDR2 YENEEA, per germline. The CDR3 DNA follows: TGTGCCAGCAGCAACTTAGACACTGAAGCTTTCTTT. This translates into CASSNLDTEAFF.

This chain joins TRBV5-6 and TRBJ1-1; D gene uncertain. Germline-derived CDR1 and CDR2 are SGHDT and YYEEEE. Trimming pared 0 bases from V and 5 bases from J, leaving 5 bases between. The CDR3 extends over 12 amino acids. The CDR3 here is CASSLGSTEAFF. The CDR3 DNA reads as TGTGCCAGCAGCTTGGGTAGTACTGAAGCTTTCTTT.

The V and J genes are TRBV29-1 and TRBJ2-2; D not certain. Germline lookup yields CDR1 SQVTM and CDR2 ANQGSEA. The CDR3 spans 13 residues. V lost 4 bases to trimming and J lost 6 bases, with 12 bases between them. CDR3 protein: CSVASTVPGELFF. CDR3 bases: TGCAGCGTTGCCTCTACAGTTCCCGGGGAGCTGTTTTTT.

The chain carries TRBV10-3 and TRBJ2-7; the D is unclear. CDR3 length equals 17 residues. In germline, CDR1 is ENHRY, CDR2 SYGVKD. V was cut by 10 bases and J by 2 bases, with 27 bases left in between. CDR3: CATISRRDTSLTYEQYF. In DNA, the CDR3 is TGTGCCACCATATCCCGAAGAGACACTTCGCTGACCTACGAGCAGTACTTC.

This chain links TRBV13 with TRBJ2-1; 14 bases match TRBD2. Germline V CDR1 and CDR2: PRHDT, FYEKMQ (reference sequence). The CDR3 is 15 amino acids. V lost 5 bases and J lost 9; bases outside the gene matches: 6. This CDR3 reads CASSQGLAGVVEQFF. In nucleotides, the CDR3 is TGTGCCAGCAGCCAGGGACTAGCGGGAGTGGTTGAGCAGTTCTTC. The variable domain in full, with the rest retrieved from reference TRBV13 and TRBJ2-1, is AAGVIQSPRHLIKEKRETATLKCYPIPRHDTVYWYQQGPGQDPQFLISFYEKMQSDKGSIPDRFSAQQFSDYHSELNMSSLELGDSALYFCASSQGLAGVVEQFFGPGTRLTVL.

This chain uses TRBV7-9 with TRBJ2-1, with no clear D. Between the trimmed V and J ends, which lost 5 bases and 9 bases, there was a span of 11 bases. CDR1 and CDR2 from the germline V gene are SEHNR and FQNEAQ (reference sequence). CDR3 length equals 12 residues. For the CDR3, the DNA is TGTGCCAGCAGCAATCATGGTGGTGAGCAGTTCTTC. It codes for CASSNHGGEQFF.

J is TRBJ2-7 and V is TRBV21-1; the table names TRBD1, a call not compared with the DNA. TRBV21-1 constitutes a pseudogene. The CDR3 is 15 residues long. The DNA for the CDR3 is TGTGCCAGCACCTACACCGGGACAGAAGACTACGAGCAGTACTTC. Protein sequence: CASTYTGTEDYEQYF.

The chain employs TRBV7-8 and TRBJ1-3; D ambiguous. Trimming removed 2 bases from V and 3 bases from J, with 8 bases in between. This CDR3 contains 14 residues. Germline-derived CDR1 and CDR2 are SGHVS and FQNEAQ. The CDR3 DNA is TGTGCCAGCAGCTTAAGCAGATTTGGAAACACCATATATTTT. Translation: CASSLSRFGNTIYF.

The chain recombines TRBV4-2 with TRBJ2-5; unclear D gene. The V gene lost 0 bases and the J gene lost 4 bases, with 12 bases spanning the gap. Per the germline V gene, CDR1 is LGHNA and CDR2 is YNFKEQ. CDR3 length: 15 amino acids. The CDR3 coding sequence is TGTGCCAGCAGCCAAGAATTCGGTTCAGGAGAGACCCAGTACTTC. Its translation is CASSQEFGSGETQYF.

This chain uses TRBV27 with TRBJ1-1, with D possibly matching TRBD1 (6 bases). Germline CDR1 MNHEY, CDR2 SMNVEV (reference sequence). The CDR3 length is 11 residues. V lost 5 bases, J lost 10 bases, and 11 bases lay in between. The CDR3 spells CASSRGSLAFF. In DNA, the CDR3 is TGTGCCAGCAGTAGGGGGAGTCTAGCTTTCTTT.

The CDR3 nucleotides read TGTGCCAGCAGTTCTAGCGGCGAAACCTACGAGCAGTACTTC. Protein sequence: CASSSSGETYEQYF. The gene calls are TRBV6-1 and TRBJ2-7, with 7 bases aligning to TRBD2. Germline V gene lookup returns CDR1 MNHNS and CDR2 SASEGT. This CDR3 has 14 amino acids. V was clipped by 5 bases and J by 2 bases; unmatched bases: 6.

The rearrangement links TRBV27 to TRBJ2-5; TRBD2 is a possible D gene (5 bases). This CDR3 comprises 15 residues. V lost 0 bases and J 5 bases, leaving 13 bases between the germline ends. CDR1 and CDR2 from the germline V gene are MNHEY and SMNVEV (reference sequence). CDR3 in amino acids: CASSLSMRAAETQYF. The CDR3 region has the DNA TGTGCCAGCAGTTTATCGATGAGGGCGGCCGAGACCCAGTACTTC.

The sample holds one count of this clone. The chain employs TRBV28 and TRBJ2-6; D not certain. The CDR3 has 15 amino acids. CDR1 MDHEN and CDR2 SYDVKM come from the germline V gene. Trimming took off 2 bases at V and 2 bases at J, with 7 bases between the two ends. CDR3 sequence reads: CASSLEGTGANVLTF. The CDR3 DNA sequence: TGTGCCAGCAGTTTAGAAGGGACTGGGGCCAACGTCCTGACTTTC.

The chain links TRBV10-1 to TRBJ2-3; 13 nucleotides match TRBD2. Per germline, CDR1 WNHNN and CDR2 SYGVQD (reference sequence). The CDR3 contains 16 residues. The V segment lost 7 bases and the J segment 4 bases; nucleotides outside the gene matches: 8. This CDR3 is CASIRTSGRDADTQYF. The CDR3 region has the DNA TGCGCCAGCATTAGGACTAGCGGGAGAGACGCAGATACGCAGTATTTT.

This clone was seen only a few times. This chain uses TRBV27 with TRBJ2-1; D possibly matches TRBD1 or TRBD2 (5 bases each). Trimming shortened V by 2 bases and J by 5 bases, and 10 bases separated the two germline ends. This CDR3 is 14 amino acids long. The germline V gene encodes CDR1 MNHEY and CDR2 SMNVEV (reference sequence). The CDR3 is CASSLGGVHNEQFF. Here the CDR3 DNA reads TGTGCCAGCAGTTTAGGGGGAGTCCACAATGAGCAGTTCTTC.

This rearrangement joins TRBV12-5 to TRBJ2-7; no definite D call. CDR1 is LGHNT and CDR2 is FRNRAP in the germline V gene. This CDR3 has 14 residues. V gave up 6 bases and J gave up 2 bases, with 14 bases separating them. The CDR3 region has the DNA TGTGCTAGTGGGCCCCCTGGCAGACCCTACGAGCAGTACTTC. Amino acid sequence: CASGPPGRPYEQYF.

J is TRBJ2-1 and V is TRBV5-1; TRBD1 might be the D (6 bases). Between the trimmed V and J ends, which lost 1 base and 0 bases, there was a span of 11 bases. CDR3 length: 16 residues. The germline gives CDR1 SGHRS, CDR2 YFSETQ. CDR3 protein: CASSLTTGSSYNEQFF. As DNA, the CDR3 is TGCGCCAGCAGCTTGACCACAGGGAGCTCCTACAATGAGCAGTTCTTC.

This chain joins TRBV2 and TRBJ1-5; 7 positions agree with TRBD1. The germline V gene has CDR1 SNHLY and CDR2 FYNNEI. The CDR3 has 15 amino acids. Trimming took 5 bases from V and 2 from J; bases not matched to a gene: 6. The CDR3 loop reads CASSRDRGGNQPQHF. The CDR3 DNA reads TGTGCCAGCAGTCGGGACAGAGGTGGCAATCAGCCCCAGCATTTT.

This chain connects TRBV19 to TRBJ1-2; D call uncertain. The germline V gene has CDR1 LNHDA and CDR2 SQIVND (reference sequence). The CDR3 sequence is 14 residues long. V shed 6 bases and J shed 6 bases, with 17 bases lying between them. CDR3: CASRNSRHNNGYTF. For the CDR3, the DNA is TGTGCCAGTAGAAACTCGCGACACAACAATGGCTACACCTTC.

The rearrangement uses TRBV5-1 and TRBJ2-7; the match to TRBD1 covers 7 bases. The CDR3 extends over 13 amino acids. Germline CDR1 reads SGHRS; CDR2 reads YFSETQ. Germline trimming cut 4 bases from V and 6 bases from J; bases unmatched to any gene: 7. The CDR3 nucleotides are TGCGCCAGCAGCCTATCTAACAGGGGCGAGCAGTACTTC. Translation gives CASSLSNRGEQYF.

The CDR3 nucleotides are TGTGCCAGCAGCCCCCTGGGATACGGGGAGCTGTTTTTT. Residues: CASSPLGYGELFF. The chain is built from TRBV28 and TRBJ2-2; no definite D call. V gave up 6 bases and J gave up 7 bases, with 12 bases separating them. CDR3 length equals 13 residues. Germline CDR1 and CDR2: MDHEN and SYDVKM.